One T cell receptor (beta chain) is described in this entry. Its antigen remains unknown. Germline CDR1 and CDR2: DFQATT and SNEGSKA (reference sequence). Trimming cost V 2 bases and J 3 bases; bases outside gene matches: 9. The CDR3 loop spans 15 amino acids. The record originates from a study of T cell repertoires in cytomegalovirus infection. Study at large: An indication of both CMV infection and matching HLA type came from public TCR beta signatures.

TCRdb used MiXCR to reprocess the reads, holding one entry per CDR3 protein. The table shows around 450,000 distinct CDR3 sequences, with approximately 32% occurring only once. Notes on the study in general: Cumulative frequency (of public TCR beta family members) identified carriers of CMV plus the relevant HLA. CMV-specific TCR beta clonotypes restricted by HLA-C were the ones dominating the ex vivo response.

The chain uses TRBV20-1 and TRBJ2-7, with 8 nucleotides matching TRBD2. The sequenced sample was PBMCs. This receptor was taken from a human donor in good health (CMV status not recorded). Some clones in this sample may be carry-over from other donors' samples. In DNA, the CDR3 is TGCAGTGCTAGACCAGAGGGACTAGTTATCTACGAGCAGTACTTC. It yields the protein CSARPEGLVIYEQYF.